One and the same sample provided the 28 T cell receptor beta chains below, sequenced in a study of identical twins. TCRdb used MiXCR to reprocess the 5' RACE reads, holding one entry per CDR3 protein. Here the sample spans about 220,000 distinct CDR3 sequences, 6.5% being singletons. These same data were also listed under a study on T cells expressing NK-cell markers.

Sequenced material: CD8+ T cells sorted from blood. All receptors derive from a young woman in good health.

A few counts support this clonotype. J is TRBJ2-7 and V is TRBV7-9; D uncertain. Germline V gives CDR1 SEHNR, CDR2 FQNEAQ (reference sequence). Deletions cut 1 base from V and 5 bases from J, with 9 bases between. This CDR3 comprises 13 residues. The DNA for the CDR3 is TGTGCCAGCAGCTTAGTGGGGTTTAACGAGCAGTACTTC. It encodes CASSLVGFNEQYF.

The chain carries TRBV28 and TRBJ2-7; 11 bases agree with TRBD1. CDR1 MDHEN and CDR2 SYDVKM come from the germline V gene. The CDR3 consists of 15 residues. J gave up 6 bases and V 6 bases, and 10 bases lay outside the gene matches. The CDR3 reads CASSLTGTGGPEQYF. CDR3 sequence (DNA): TGTGCCAGCAGCCTTACCGGGACAGGGGGGCCCGAGCAGTACTTC.

This clonotype came up a few times. The chain combines TRBV5-6 with TRBJ1-2, with D possibly matching TRBD1 (6 bases). V lost 2 bases to trimming and J lost 6 bases, with 20 bases between them. CDR1 is SGHDT and CDR2 is YYEEEE in the germline V gene. This CDR3 has 16 amino acids. The CDR3 here is CASSLIPAGDPHGYTF. In DNA form, the CDR3 reads TGTGCCAGCAGCTTAATCCCTGCAGGGGACCCTCATGGCTACACCTTC.

This clonotype has ten or more counts. V usage is TRBV6-5 and J usage is TRBJ2-4; D not certain. The CDR3 totals 16 residues. CDR1 and CDR2 from the germline V gene are MNHEY and SVGAGI. Trimming took off 2 bases at V and 9 bases at J, with 20 bases between the two ends. The CDR3 spells CASSYPADPSRSIQYF. CDR3 nucleotides: TGTGCCAGCAGTTACCCGGCGGACCCCTCGAGGAGCATTCAGTACTTC.

This clonotype was seen repeatedly, ten times or more. V and J are TRBV7-9 and TRBJ2-2; no reliable D call. V was clipped by 8 bases and J by 7 bases, with 8 bases between them. In germline, CDR1 is SEHNR, CDR2 FQNEAQ (reference sequence). The CDR3 runs 11 residues. The CDR3 bases are TGTGCCAGCCCCACGAGCGGGGAGCTGTTTTTT. This encodes CASPTSGELFF.

This clonotype was counted at least ten times. CDR3 bases: TGTGCCAGCAATCGACAGGGGGGAGCTAACTATGGCTACACCTTC. Its protein is CASNRQGGANYGYTF. The gene calls are TRBV6-1 and TRBJ1-2, with 9 bases lining up with TRBD1. Trimming took 7 bases from V and 0 from J; bases not matched to a gene: 6. The CDR3 length is 15 residues. Germline assignment: CDR1 MNHNS and CDR2 SASEGT.

This clonotype was detected a few times. This sequence joins TRBV5-6 and TRBJ2-1; D might be TRBD1 or TRBD2, each matching 6 bases. The V end lost 4 bases, the J end lost 8 bases, and 13 bases lay between the germline ends. CDR1 SGHDT and CDR2 YYEEEE come from the germline V gene. The CDR3 has 13 residues. The CDR3: CASSLGGNYEQFF. The CDR3 region has the DNA TGTGCCAGCAGCCTGGGGGGCAACTATGAGCAGTTCTTC.

The chain recombines TRBV20-1 with TRBJ2-2; 11 bases map to TRBD2. With V trimmed by 6 bases and J by 3 bases, 3 bases remained unmatched. This CDR3 region has 14 residues. Per the germline V gene, CDR1 is DFQATT and CDR2 is SNEGSKA (reference sequence). The CDR3 spells CSAMTSGDTGELFF. DNA of the CDR3: TGCAGTGCGATGACTAGCGGGGACACCGGGGAGCTGTTTTTT.

This clonotype has ten or more counts. CDR3 sequence reads: CASSKREYTHEQFF. The CDR3 DNA is TGCGCCAGCAGCAAGCGGGAGTATACGCATGAGCAGTTCTTC. J is TRBJ2-1 and V is TRBV5-1; 8 nucleotides line up with TRBD2. Germline assignment: CDR1 SGHRS and CDR2 YFSETQ. The CDR3 is made up of 14 amino acids. After removal of 4 bases from V and 8 bases from J, the junction contained 8 bases not matched to a gene. The entire variable domain, with the rest obtained from reference TRBV5-1 and TRBJ2-1, is as follows: KAGVTQTPRYLIKTRGQQVTLSCSPISGHRSVSWYQQTPGQGLQFLFEYFSETQRNKGNFPGRFSGRQFSNSRSEMNVSTLELGDSALYLCASSKREYTHEQFFGPGTRLTVL.

This clonotype was detected only a few times. Its ends do not fully match the called genes, so a read error is possible. The rearrangement joins TRBV10-3 to TRBJ1-4; 8 bases map to TRBD1. The CDR3 has 14 residues. CDR1 is ENHRY and CDR2 is SYGVKD in the germline V gene. In DNA, the CDR3 is TGTGCCAGCCCCCGGGACAGGTCACCCAAGGGGAATGTTTTT. It yields the protein CASPRDRSPKGNVF.

This rearrangement joins TRBV20-1 to TRBJ2-1, with D possibly TRBD1 on 5 matching bases. V lost 6 bases and J lost 7, with 22 bases in between. CDR1 DFQATT and CDR2 SNEGSKA come from the germline V gene (reference sequence). The CDR3 contains 15 residues. This CDR3 reads CSAKGLGHPGNEQFF. The CDR3, as DNA: TGCAGTGCGAAGGGGCTTGGACACCCTGGGAATGAGCAGTTCTTC.

There are many counts of this clonotype. The chain joins TRBV9 to TRBJ1-2; D gene unclear. The germline CDR1 and CDR2 sequences are SGDLS and YYNGEE. The CDR3 extends over 11 amino acids. Trimming left V 7 bases short and J 2 bases short, with 6 bases between. As DNA, the CDR3 is TGTGCCAGCCGCGGGAACTATGGCTACACCTTC. Translated: CASRGNYGYTF.

This clonotype was seen at least ten times. The chain combines TRBV9 with TRBJ2-3; D is possibly TRBD1 (6 bases). The CDR3 runs to 15 residues. The germline V and J ends were trimmed by 4 bases and 2 bases, with 14 bases remaining between them. Germline V CDR1 and CDR2: SGDLS, YYNGEE. The DNA of the CDR3 is TGTGCCAGCAGCCTAGTGGGGGCCTCCACAGATACGCAGTATTTT. Protein product: CASSLVGASTDTQYF.

This clonotype was seen ten or more times. The rearrangement joins TRBV6-2 or TRBV6-3 to TRBJ2-7; TRBD2 agrees at 8 bases. After removal of 0 bases from V and 2 bases from J, the junction contained 6 bases not matched to a gene. Germline V gives CDR1 MNHEY, CDR2 SVGEGT. This CDR3 is built from 16 residues. CDR3 nucleotides: TGTGCCAGCAGTTACTCGGCCGAGCGGGGGCCCTACGAGCAGTACTTC. Protein: CASSYSAERGPYEQYF.

The chain combines TRBV4-1 with TRBJ2-7; D is ambiguous. Trimming removed 10 bases from V and 3 bases from J, with 19 bases in between. Germline loops: CDR1 MGHRA, CDR2 YSYEKL. The CDR3 length is 14 residues. The DNA for the CDR3 is TGCGCCACCACTCAGACGACCGGAGACTACGAGCAGTACTTC. Its protein is CATTQTTGDYEQYF.

This clonotype was counted at least ten times. This rearrangement joins TRBV5-1 to TRBJ1-6; D is unclear. V gave up 1 base and J gave up 6 bases, with 5 bases separating them. Germline V lookup: CDR1 SGHRS, CDR2 YFSETQ. The CDR3 totals 13 residues. The CDR3 region is CASSLRTNSPLHF. In DNA form, the CDR3 reads TGCGCCAGCAGCTTGCGGACTAATTCACCCCTCCACTTT.

Many counts were recorded for this clonotype. The V gene is TRBV5-4, the J gene TRBJ2-1; no firm D call. The CDR3 contains 12 residues. The V gene's germline CDR1 is SGHNT and CDR2 YYREEE (reference sequence). V lost 4 bases to trimming and J lost 6 bases, with 8 bases between them. CDR3 amino acids: CASSPSGNEQFF. For the CDR3, the DNA is TGTGCCAGCAGCCCCTCCGGCAATGAGCAGTTCTTC.

The table lists this clonotype with a few counts. The V gene is TRBV12-5, the J gene TRBJ1-5; D call uncertain. The germline V gene encodes CDR1 LGHNT and CDR2 FRNRAP. This CDR3 region has 14 residues. V was cut by 2 bases and J by 0 bases, with 5 bases left in between. As DNA, the CDR3 is TGTGCTAGTGGTTTGTTCCATAGCAATCAGCCCCAGCATTTT. Translating gives CASGLFHSNQPQHF.

J is TRBJ1-5 and V is TRBV6-5; D is ambiguous. Germline CDR1 and CDR2: MNHEY and SVGAGI. The CDR3 loop spans 14 amino acids. V was clipped by 0 bases and J by 6 bases, with 9 bases between them. The CDR3 loop reads CASSYSMVGQPQHF. The CDR3, as DNA: TGTGCCAGCAGTTACTCGATGGTTGGTCAGCCCCAGCATTTT.

The sample holds many counts of this clonotype. The chain couples TRBV27 to TRBJ2-7, with D perhaps matching TRBD1 (5 bases). The CDR3 covers 15 residues. V was shortened by 3 bases and J by 5 bases, with 17 bases between the two germline ends. Per germline, CDR1 MNHEY and CDR2 SMNVEV (reference sequence). Here the CDR3 reads CASSLYSRGFNEQYF. Here the CDR3 DNA reads TGTGCCAGCAGTTTGTACAGTAGGGGCTTTAACGAGCAGTACTTC.

This clonotype has just a few counts. The chain carries TRBV4-1 and TRBJ2-7; D remains ambiguous. CDR3 length: 15 amino acids. Germline CDR1 reads MGHRA; CDR2 reads YSYEKL. Trimming cost V 1 base and J 1 base, with 11 bases left between them. This CDR3 is CASSQVDSRSYEQYF. Written as DNA, the CDR3 is TGCGCCAGCAGCCAAGTGGATAGCCGTTCCTACGAGCAGTACTTC.

The V gene is TRBV12-3 or TRBV12-4, the J gene TRBJ1-1; D remains ambiguous. The CDR3 totals 14 residues. Trimming took off 3 bases at V and 1 base at J, with 9 bases between the two ends. The CDR3 region has the DNA TGTGCCAGCAGTTTTGTACCCGGGAACACTGAAGCTTTCTTT. It encodes CASSFVPGNTEAFF.

This clonotype was counted only a few times. The genes are TRBV20-1 and TRBJ2-7; D unclear. The CDR3 runs 17 residues. Germline CDR1 and CDR2: DFQATT and SNEGSKA (reference sequence). V shed 3 bases and J shed 0 bases, with 21 bases lying between them. The CDR3 region is CSASHTPSTAVSYEQYF. The CDR3 DNA sequence: TGCAGTGCTAGCCATACCCCATCTACAGCCGTCTCCTACGAGCAGTACTTC.

This clonotype has only a few counts. The chain joins TRBV5-1 to TRBJ2-3; D tentatively reads TRBD1 or TRBD2 (6 bases each). The CDR3 has 17 residues. From germline, CDR1 is SGHRS and CDR2 YFSETQ. The V gene lost 1 base and the J gene lost 2 bases, with 17 bases spanning the gap. The CDR3 DNA is TGCGCCAGCAGCTTGAGGGGGGACCCGCCTTACACAGATACGCAGTATTTT. Its protein is CASSLRGDPPYTDTQYF.

The chain recombines TRBV3-1 with TRBJ1-2, with D uncertain. Per the germline V gene, CDR1 is LGHDT and CDR2 is YNNKEL (reference sequence). The V gene lost 4 bases and the J gene lost 8 bases, with 23 bases spanning the gap. This CDR3 spans 16 amino acids. CDR3 nucleotides: TGTGCCAGCAGCCGGACGACTGGGGATGCCTGGGAAGGCTACACCTTC. This gives the protein CASSRTTGDAWEGYTF.

This clonotype was recorded a few times. The chain is built from TRBV10-1 and TRBJ2-1; 11 bases are a match to TRBD1. V was clipped by 4 bases and J by 9 bases; unmatched bases: 8. CDR1 WNHNN and CDR2 SYGVQD come from the germline V gene (reference sequence). The CDR3 has 15 amino acids. The CDR3 sequence: CASSGGDRGMFEQFF. The CDR3 DNA is TGCGCCAGCAGTGGCGGGGACAGGGGGATGTTTGAGCAGTTCTTC.

This clonotype was counted only a few times. The chain combines TRBV20-1 with TRBJ1-1; D is unresolved. The CDR3 length is 11 residues. Germline CDR1 and CDR2: DFQATT and SNEGSKA (reference sequence). CDR3 sequence: CSCQAPRGAFF. CDR3 nucleotides: TGCAGCTGCCAGGCCCCACGTGGAGCTTTCTTT.

This clonotype was seen more than once but under ten times. The chain employs TRBV15 and TRBJ2-7; D not certain. Germline V gene sequence: CDR1 LNHNV, CDR2 YYDKDF (reference sequence). This CDR3 region has 11 residues. V lost 7 bases and J 6 bases, leaving 10 bases between the germline ends. The CDR3 here is CATTQSGEQYF. CDR3 nucleotides: TGTGCCACCACCCAGTCCGGCGAGCAGTACTTC.